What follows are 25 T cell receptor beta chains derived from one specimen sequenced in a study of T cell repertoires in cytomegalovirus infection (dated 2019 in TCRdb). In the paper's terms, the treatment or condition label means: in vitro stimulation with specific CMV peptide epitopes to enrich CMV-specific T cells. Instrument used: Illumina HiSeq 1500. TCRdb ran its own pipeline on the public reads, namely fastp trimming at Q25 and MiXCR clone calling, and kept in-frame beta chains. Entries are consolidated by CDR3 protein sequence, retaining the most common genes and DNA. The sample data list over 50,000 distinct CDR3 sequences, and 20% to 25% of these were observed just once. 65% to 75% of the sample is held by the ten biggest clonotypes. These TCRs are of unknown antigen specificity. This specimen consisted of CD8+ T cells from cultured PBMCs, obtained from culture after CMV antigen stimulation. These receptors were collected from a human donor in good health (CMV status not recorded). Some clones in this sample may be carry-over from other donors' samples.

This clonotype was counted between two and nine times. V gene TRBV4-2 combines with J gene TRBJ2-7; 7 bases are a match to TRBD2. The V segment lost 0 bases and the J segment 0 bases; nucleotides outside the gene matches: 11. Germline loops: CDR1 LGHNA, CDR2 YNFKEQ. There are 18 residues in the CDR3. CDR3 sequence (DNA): TGTGCCAGCAGCCAAGATTTAGTGGTAGCGGGTACCTCCTACGAGCAGTACTTC. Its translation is CASSQDLVVAGTSYEQYF.

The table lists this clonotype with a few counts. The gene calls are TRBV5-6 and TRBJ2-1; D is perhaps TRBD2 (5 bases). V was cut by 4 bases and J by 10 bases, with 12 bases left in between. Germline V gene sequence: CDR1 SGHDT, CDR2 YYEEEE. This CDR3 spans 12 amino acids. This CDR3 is CASSISSGEQFF. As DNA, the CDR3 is TGTGCCAGCAGCATTTCCTCGGGGGAGCAGTTCTTC.

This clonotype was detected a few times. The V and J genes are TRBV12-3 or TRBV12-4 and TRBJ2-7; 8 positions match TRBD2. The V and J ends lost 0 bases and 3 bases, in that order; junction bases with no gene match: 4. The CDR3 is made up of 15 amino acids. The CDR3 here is CASSLAGGALYEQYF. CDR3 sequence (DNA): TGTGCCAGCAGTTTAGCCGGGGGGGCCCTCTACGAGCAGTACTTC.

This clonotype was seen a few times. The CDR3 DNA sequence: TGTGCCAGCAGCTTAGGTCTAGCGGGCCCTAGGGATACGCAGTATTTT. Encoded protein: CASSLGLAGPRDTQYF. V is TRBV7-2 and J is TRBJ2-3, with TRBD2 matching 8 bases. The V gene end was trimmed by 1 base and the J gene end by 6 bases; junction bases not matched to a gene: 9. CDR3 length: 16 amino acids. From germline, CDR1 is SGHTA and CDR2 FQGNSA.

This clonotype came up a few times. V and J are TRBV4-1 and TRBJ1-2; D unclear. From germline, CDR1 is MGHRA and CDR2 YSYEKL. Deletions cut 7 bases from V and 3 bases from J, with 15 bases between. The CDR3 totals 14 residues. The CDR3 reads CASKNSPIDYGYTF. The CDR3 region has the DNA TGCGCCAGCAAAAACAGCCCAATAGACTATGGCTACACCTTC.

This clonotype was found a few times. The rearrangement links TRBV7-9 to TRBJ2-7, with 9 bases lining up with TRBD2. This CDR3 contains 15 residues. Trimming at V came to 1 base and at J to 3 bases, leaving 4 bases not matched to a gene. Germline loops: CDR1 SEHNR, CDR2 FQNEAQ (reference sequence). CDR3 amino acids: CASSLEAGGSYEQYF. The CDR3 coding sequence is TGTGCCAGCAGCTTAGAAGCGGGGGGCAGCTACGAGCAGTACTTC.

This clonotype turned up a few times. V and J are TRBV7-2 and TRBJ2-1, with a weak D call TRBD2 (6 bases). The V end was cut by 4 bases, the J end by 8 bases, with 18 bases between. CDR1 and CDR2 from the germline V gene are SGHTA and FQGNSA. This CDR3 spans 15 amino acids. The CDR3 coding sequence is TGTGCCAGCAGCTGGGGGACCCAACCTAGCGATGAGCAGTTCTTC. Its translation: CASSWGTQPSDEQFF.

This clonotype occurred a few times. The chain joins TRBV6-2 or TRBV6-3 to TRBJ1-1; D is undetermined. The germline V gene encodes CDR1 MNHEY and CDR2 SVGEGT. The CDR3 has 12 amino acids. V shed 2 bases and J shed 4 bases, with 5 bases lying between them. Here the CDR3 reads CASSYVRTEAFF. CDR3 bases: TGTGCCAGCAGTTACGTCCGCACTGAAGCTTTCTTT.

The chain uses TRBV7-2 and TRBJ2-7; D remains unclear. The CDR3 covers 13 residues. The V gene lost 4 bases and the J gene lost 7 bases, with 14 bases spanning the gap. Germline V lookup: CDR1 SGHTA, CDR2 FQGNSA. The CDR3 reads CASSSATPMEQYF. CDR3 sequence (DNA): TGTGCCAGCAGCTCCGCCACCCCAATGGAGCAGTACTTC.

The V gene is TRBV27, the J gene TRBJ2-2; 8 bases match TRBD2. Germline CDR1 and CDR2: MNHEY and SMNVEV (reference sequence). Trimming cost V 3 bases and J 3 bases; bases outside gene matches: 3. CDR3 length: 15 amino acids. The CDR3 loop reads CASSLGLEDTGELFF. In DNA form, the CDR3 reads TGTGCCAGCAGTTTGGGACTAGAGGACACCGGGGAGCTGTTTTTT.

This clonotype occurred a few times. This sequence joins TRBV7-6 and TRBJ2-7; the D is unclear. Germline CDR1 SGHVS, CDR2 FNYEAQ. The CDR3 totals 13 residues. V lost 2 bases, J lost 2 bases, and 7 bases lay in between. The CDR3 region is CASSLSTTYEQYF. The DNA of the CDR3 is TGTGCCAGCAGCTTATCCACGACCTACGAGCAGTACTTC. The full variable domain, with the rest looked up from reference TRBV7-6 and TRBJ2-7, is GAGVSQSPRYKVTKRGQDVALRCDPISGHVSLYWYRQALGQGPEFLTYFNYEAQQDKSGLPNDRFSAERPEGSISTLTIQRTEQRDSAMYRCASSLSTTYEQYFGPGTRLTVT.

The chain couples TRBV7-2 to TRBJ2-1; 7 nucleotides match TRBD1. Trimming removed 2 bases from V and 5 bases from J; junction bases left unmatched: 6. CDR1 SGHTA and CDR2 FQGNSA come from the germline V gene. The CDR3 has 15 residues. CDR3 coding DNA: TGTGCCAGCAGCTTAATTAGACAGGGTAACAATGAGCAGTTCTTC. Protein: CASSLIRQGNNEQFF.

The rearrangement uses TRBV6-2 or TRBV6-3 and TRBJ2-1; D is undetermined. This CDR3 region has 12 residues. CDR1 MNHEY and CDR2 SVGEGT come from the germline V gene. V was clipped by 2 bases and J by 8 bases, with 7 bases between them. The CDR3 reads CASSYIKHEQFF. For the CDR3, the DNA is TGTGCCAGCAGTTACATAAAGCATGAGCAGTTCTTC.

The CDR3 DNA sequence: TGTGCCAGCAGCTTAGCGGTGGGCAGGCCCCAGCATTTT. This gives the protein CASSLAVGRPQHF. The chain links TRBV7-8 to TRBJ1-5, with D hard to call. V was shortened by 0 bases and J by 9 bases, with 9 bases between the two germline ends. This CDR3 is built from 13 residues. Germline CDR1 SGHVS, CDR2 FQNEAQ.

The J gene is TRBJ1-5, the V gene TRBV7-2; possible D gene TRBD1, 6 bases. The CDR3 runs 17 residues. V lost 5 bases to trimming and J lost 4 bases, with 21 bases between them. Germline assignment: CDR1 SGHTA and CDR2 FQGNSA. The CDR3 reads CASSPGKAGETNQPQHF. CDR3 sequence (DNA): TGTGCCAGCAGCCCCGGCAAGGCAGGGGAAACGAATCAGCCCCAGCATTTT.

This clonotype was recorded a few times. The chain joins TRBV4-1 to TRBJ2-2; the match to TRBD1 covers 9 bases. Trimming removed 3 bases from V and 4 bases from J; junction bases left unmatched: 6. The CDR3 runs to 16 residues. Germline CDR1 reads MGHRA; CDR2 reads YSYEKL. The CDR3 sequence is CASSQLGTGSTGELFF. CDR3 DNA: TGCGCCAGCAGCCAGTTAGGGACAGGGTCCACCGGGGAGCTGTTTTTT.

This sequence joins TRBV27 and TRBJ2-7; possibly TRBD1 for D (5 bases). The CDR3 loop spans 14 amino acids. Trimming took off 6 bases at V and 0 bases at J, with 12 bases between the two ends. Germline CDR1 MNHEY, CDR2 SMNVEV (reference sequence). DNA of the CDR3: TGTGCCAGCAGAAAGGGGTTGTTCTCCTACGAGCAGTACTTC. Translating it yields CASRKGLFSYEQYF.

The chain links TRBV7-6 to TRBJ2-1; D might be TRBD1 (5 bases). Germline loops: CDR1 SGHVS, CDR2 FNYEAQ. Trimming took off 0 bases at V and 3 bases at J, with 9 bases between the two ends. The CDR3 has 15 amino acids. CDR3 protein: CASSLADSFYNEQFF. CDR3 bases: TGTGCCAGCAGCTTAGCCGACAGCTTCTACAATGAGCAGTTCTTC. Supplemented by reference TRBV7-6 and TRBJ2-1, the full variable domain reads GAGVSQSPRYKVTKRGQDVALRCDPISGHVSLYWYRQALGQGPEFLTYFNYEAQQDKSGLPNDRFSAERPEGSISTLTIQRTEQRDSAMYRCASSLADSFYNEQFFGPGTRLTVL.

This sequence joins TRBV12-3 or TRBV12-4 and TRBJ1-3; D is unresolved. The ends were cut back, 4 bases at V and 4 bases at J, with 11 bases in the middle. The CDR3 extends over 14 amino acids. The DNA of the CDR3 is TGTGCCAGCAGTTCGAGGCTGCTGGGAAACACCATATATTTT. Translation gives CASSSRLLGNTIYF.

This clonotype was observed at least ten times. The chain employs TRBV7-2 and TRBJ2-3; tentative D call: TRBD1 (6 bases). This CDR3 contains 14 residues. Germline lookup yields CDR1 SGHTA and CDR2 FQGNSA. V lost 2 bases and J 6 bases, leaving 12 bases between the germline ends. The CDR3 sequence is CASSLNRVGDTQYF. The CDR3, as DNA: TGTGCCAGCAGCTTAAACAGGGTAGGGGATACGCAGTATTTT.

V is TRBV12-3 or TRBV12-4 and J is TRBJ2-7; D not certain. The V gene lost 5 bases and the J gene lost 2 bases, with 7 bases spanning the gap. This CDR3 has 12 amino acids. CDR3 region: CASSPGAYEQYF. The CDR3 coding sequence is TGTGCCAGCAGTCCTGGGGCCTACGAGCAGTACTTC.

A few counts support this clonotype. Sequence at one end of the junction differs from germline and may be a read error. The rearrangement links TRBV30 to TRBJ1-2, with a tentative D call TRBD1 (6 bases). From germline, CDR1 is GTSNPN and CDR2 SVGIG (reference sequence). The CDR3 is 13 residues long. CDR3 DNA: TGTGCCCGGAGGGACACCTCTAGCTATGGCTACACCTTC. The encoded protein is CARRDTSSYGYTF. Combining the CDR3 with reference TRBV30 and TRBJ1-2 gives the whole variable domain SQTIHQWPATLVQPVGSPLSLECTVEGTSNPNLYWYRQAAGRGLQLLFYSVGIGQISSEVPQNLSASRPQDRQFILSSKKLLLSDSGFYLCARRDTSSYGYTFGSGTRLTVV.

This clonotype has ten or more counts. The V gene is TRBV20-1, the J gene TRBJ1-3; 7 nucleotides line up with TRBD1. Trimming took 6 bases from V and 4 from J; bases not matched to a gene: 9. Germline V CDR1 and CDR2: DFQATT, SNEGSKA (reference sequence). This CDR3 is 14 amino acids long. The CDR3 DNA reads TGCAGTGCCCCGGACAGGTCTGGGGGAAACACCATATATTTT. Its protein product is CSAPDRSGGNTIYF.

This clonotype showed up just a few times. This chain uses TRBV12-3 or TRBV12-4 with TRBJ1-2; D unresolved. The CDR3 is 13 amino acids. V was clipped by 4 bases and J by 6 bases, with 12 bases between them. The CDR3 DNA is TGTGCCAGCAGTTACTCGGACTGGGATGGCTACACCTTC. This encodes CASSYSDWDGYTF.

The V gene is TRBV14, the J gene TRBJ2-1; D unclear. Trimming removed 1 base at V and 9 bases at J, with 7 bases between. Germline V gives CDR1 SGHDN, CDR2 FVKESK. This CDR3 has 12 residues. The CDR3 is CASSQGVSEQFF. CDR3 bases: TGTGCCAGCAGCCAAGGAGTGAGTGAGCAGTTCTTC.